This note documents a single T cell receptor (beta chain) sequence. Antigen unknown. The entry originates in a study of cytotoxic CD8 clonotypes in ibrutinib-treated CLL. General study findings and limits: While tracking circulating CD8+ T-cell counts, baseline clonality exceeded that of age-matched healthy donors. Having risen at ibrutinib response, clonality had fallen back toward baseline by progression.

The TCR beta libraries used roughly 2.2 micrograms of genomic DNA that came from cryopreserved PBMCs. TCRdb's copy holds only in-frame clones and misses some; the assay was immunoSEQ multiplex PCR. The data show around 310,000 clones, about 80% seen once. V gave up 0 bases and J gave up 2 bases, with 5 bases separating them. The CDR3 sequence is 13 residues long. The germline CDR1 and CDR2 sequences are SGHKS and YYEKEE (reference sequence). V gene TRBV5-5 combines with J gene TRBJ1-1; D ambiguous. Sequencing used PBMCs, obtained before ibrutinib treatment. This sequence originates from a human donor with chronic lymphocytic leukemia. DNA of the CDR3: TGTGCCAGCAGCTTGGCAGACAACACTGAAGCTTTCTTT. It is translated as CASSLADNTEAFF.